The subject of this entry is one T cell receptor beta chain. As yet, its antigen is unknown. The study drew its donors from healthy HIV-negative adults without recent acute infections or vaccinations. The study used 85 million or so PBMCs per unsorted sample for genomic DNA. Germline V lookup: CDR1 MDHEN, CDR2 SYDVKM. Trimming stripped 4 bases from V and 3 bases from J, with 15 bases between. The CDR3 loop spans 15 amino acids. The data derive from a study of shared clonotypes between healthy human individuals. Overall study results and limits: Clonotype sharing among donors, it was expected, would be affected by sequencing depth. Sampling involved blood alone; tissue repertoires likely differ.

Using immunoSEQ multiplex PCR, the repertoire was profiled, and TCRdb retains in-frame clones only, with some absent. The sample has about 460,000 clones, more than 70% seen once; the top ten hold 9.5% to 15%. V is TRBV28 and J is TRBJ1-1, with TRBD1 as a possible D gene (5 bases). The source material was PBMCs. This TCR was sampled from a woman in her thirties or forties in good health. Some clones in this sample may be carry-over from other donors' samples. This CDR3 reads CASSSPGRRDTEAFF. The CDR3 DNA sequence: TGTGCCAGCAGTTCCCCGGGACGAAGGGACACTGAAGCTTTCTTT.